This TCR beta chain was obtained from a study of T cells expressing NK-cell markers. Overall study context: HCMV seropositivity characterized seven of the eight sequenced donors, and seronegativity one.

The study, taken as a whole, reports: Expanded clones of NKG2C+ T cells had an unclear HCMV specificity. Dominant NKG2C+ clonotypes were found to form roughly 1.0-7.5% of CD8+ T cells in six donors.

The CDR3 loop spans 15 amino acids. Germline loops: CDR1 SGHDT, CDR2 YYEEEE. It was by 5'RACE template switching with UMIs that TCR beta cDNA was made. From the 5' RACE reads, TCRdb lists one entry per CDR3 protein and no DNA. This sample contains about 460,000 distinct CDR3 sequences. On this clonotype itself: Antigen specificity is unknown.

Sequencing used blood T cells: a sorted CD56 or NKG2C T cell subset, CD4+ or CD8+ T cells, or bulk PBMC T cells (not recorded which). The chain links TRBV5-6 to TRBJ2-3; TCRdb proposes TRBD2, but this gene call is untestable without DNA. This TCR derives from a woman aged 50 to 65 in good health. This CDR3 is CASSPPSGNRYTQYF.